The following is a TCR beta chain sequence with its context. Antigen unknown. The data were obtained in a study of neoadjuvant nivolumab and ipilimumab in lung cancer. Study details: The combination arm added day-1 ipilimumab 1 mg/kg to nivolumab 3 mg/kg on days 1, 15, 29. Notes on the study in general: Higher pretherapy blood TCR richness went with higher resected-tumor richness.

The assay was immunoSEQ multiplex PCR, and TCRdb's table has in-frame clones only and misses some. Counted here are some 27,000 clones, approximately 80% occurring once; the ten biggest clones make up 5.5% to 6.5%. V was cut by 1 base and J by 0 bases, with 8 bases left in between. The CDR3 is made up of 15 amino acids. Germline CDR1 reads SGHTA; CDR2 reads FQGNSA. The rearrangement joins TRBV7-2 to TRBJ2-3; D remains unclear. The material sequenced was peripheral blood, taken before neoadjuvant nivolumab, alone or with ipilimumab. The sequence was collected from an adult with non-small cell lung cancer. CDR3 in DNA: TGTGCCAGCAGCTTAGTGGGAACTAGCACAGATACGCAGTATTTT. Protein product: CASSLVGTSTDTQYF. The variable domain in full, with the rest retrieved from reference TRBV7-2 and TRBJ2-3, is GAGVSQSPSNKVTEKGKDVELRCDPISGHTALYWYRQSLGQGLEFLIYFQGNSAPDKSGLPSDRFSAERTGGSVSTLTIQRTQQEDSAVYLCASSLVGTSTDTQYFGPGTRLTVL.